This paragraph reports one TCR beta chain. Its antigen remains unknown. The data are from a study of T cell responses to AZD1222 COVID-19 vaccine. Study overall: Second-dose timings of about 4 or about 12 weeks were pooled. Study-level findings and limits: Spike-specific TCR repertoires showed rising breadth and depth after two AZD1222 doses. With dominance at 160-218 and 743-854, vaccine-associated CD4 TCRs spanned spike.

Clones were read by immunoSEQ multiplex PCR, and TCRdb kept only the in-frame ones, dropping some. The sample carries approximately 120,000 clones, roughly 87% recorded once. The CDR3 extends over 16 amino acids. Germline CDR1 reads MNHEY; CDR2 reads SVGAGI. J was trimmed by 3 bases and V by 6 bases; bases with no gene match: 13. This sequence originates from an adult in good health. This sample comprised peripheral blood, obtained on day 0 of AZD1222 vaccination. V gene TRBV6-5 combines with J gene TRBJ2-7; TRBD1 agrees at 8 bases. The CDR3 loop is CASSYTQGVPLYEQYF. The CDR3 nucleotides are TGTGCCAGCAGCTACACACAGGGGGTGCCCCTCTACGAGCAGTACTTC.